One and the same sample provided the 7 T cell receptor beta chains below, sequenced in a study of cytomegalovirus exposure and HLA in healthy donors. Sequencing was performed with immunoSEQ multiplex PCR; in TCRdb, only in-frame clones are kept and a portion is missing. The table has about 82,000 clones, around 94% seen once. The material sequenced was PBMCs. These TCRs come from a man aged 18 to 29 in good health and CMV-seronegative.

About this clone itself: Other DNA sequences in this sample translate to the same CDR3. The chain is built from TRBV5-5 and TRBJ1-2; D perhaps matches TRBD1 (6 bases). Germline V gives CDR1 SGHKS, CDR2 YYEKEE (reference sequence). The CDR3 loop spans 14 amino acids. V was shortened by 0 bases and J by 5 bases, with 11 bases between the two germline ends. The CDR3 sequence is CASSLGTASYGYTF. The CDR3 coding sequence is TGTGCCAGCAGCTTGGGGACAGCGTCGTATGGCTACACCTTC.

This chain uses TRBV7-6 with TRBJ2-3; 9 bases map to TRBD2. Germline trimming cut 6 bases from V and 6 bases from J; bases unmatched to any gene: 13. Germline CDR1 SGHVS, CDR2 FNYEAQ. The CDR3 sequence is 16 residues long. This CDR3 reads CASSSRVAGVKDTQYF. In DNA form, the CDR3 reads TGTGCCAGCAGTTCGCGGGTAGCGGGGGTCAAGGATACGCAGTATTTT.

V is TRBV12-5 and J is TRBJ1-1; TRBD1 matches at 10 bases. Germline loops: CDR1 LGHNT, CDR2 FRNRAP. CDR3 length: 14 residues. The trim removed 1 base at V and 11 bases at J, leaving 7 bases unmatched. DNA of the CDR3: TGTGCTAGTGGTTTGGGAAGACAGGGGGCAAGGGCTTTCTTT. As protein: CASGLGRQGARAFF.

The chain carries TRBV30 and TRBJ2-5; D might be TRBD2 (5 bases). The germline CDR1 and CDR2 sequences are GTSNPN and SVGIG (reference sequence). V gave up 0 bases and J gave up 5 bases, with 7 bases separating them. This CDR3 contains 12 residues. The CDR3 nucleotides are TGTGCCTGGAGTGTCCGGAGGGAGACCCAGTACTTC. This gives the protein CAWSVRRETQYF. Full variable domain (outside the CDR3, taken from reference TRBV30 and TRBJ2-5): SQTIHQWPATLVQPVGSPLSLECTVEGTSNPNLYWYRQAAGRGLQLLFYSVGIGQISSEVPQNLSASRPQDRQFILSSKKLLLSDSGFYLCAWSVRRETQYFGPGTRLLVL.

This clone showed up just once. The CDR3 DNA reads TGTGCCAGCAGTCCCCTGGGCAGGGCAATCCACGGCAATGAGCAGTTCTTC. It translates to CASSPLGRAIHGNEQFF. The chain has TRBV25-1 and TRBJ2-1; maybe TRBD1 (5 bases). This CDR3 has 17 residues. Germline lookup yields CDR1 MGHDK and CDR2 SYGVNS. V was pared by 5 bases and J by 6 bases, with 23 bases between. The full variable domain, rest sourced from reference TRBV25-1 and TRBJ2-1, is EADIYQTPRYLVIGTGKKITLECSQTMGHDKMYWYQQDPGMELHLIHYSYGVNSTEKGDLSSESTVSRIRTEHFPLTLESARPSHTSQYLCASSPLGRAIHGNEQFFGPGTRLTVL.

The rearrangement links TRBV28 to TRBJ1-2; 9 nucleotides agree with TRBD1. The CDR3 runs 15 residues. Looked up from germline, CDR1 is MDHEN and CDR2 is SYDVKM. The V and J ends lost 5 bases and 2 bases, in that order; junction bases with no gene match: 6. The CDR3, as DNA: TGTGCCAGCAGTCCCGGACAGGGGCGCAACTATGGCTACACCTTC. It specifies CASSPGQGRNYGYTF.

This chain's CDR3 is CASSSGQRNTEAFF. The CDR3 coding sequence is TGTGCCAGCAGCTCCGGACAGCGGAACACTGAAGCTTTCTTT. This chain links TRBV11-3 with TRBJ1-1, with D perhaps matching TRBD1 (6 bases). Germline V gene data show CDR1 as SGHNT and CDR2 as YENEEA. CDR3 length: 14 residues. The V gene lost 4 bases and the J gene lost 1 base, with 10 bases spanning the gap.